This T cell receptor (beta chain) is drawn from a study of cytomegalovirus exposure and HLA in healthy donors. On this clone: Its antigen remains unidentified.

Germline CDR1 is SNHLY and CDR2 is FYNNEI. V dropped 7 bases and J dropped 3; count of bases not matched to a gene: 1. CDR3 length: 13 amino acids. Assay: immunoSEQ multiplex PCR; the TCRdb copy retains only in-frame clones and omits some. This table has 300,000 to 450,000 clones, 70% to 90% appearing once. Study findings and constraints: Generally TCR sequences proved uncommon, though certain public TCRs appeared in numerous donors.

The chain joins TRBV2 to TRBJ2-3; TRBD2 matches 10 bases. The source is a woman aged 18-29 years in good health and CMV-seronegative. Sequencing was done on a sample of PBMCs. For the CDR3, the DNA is TGTGCCAGCAAACTAGCGGGGACAGATACGCAGTATTTT. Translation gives CASKLAGTDTQYF.